This TCR beta chain was found in a study of CD8+CD57+ T cells in acquired aplastic anemia. The wider study: Mean yield of DNA from sorted CD4+ and CD8+ cells was roughly 3.1 ug. Approximately 10 million reads were obtained on average for healthy donor CD4+ cells.

The germline CDR1 and CDR2 sequences are SNHLY and FYNNEI. Trimming cost V 7 bases and J 6 bases, with 3 bases left between them. The CDR3 runs 10 residues. Genomic DNA served as template for TCR beta VDJ and CDR3 profiling. TCRdb fed the reads into MiXCR, producing one record per CDR3 protein. The sample includes around 170,000 distinct CDR3 sequences, about half of them seen just once. A word on this clonotype: Its antigen is unidentified.

Study results and limitations: Overlap between patients and controls comprised just under 30 CD8+ CDR3 sequences.

This clonotype was sampled from a human donor in good health. The specimen sequenced was sorted CD4+, CD8+, or CD8+CD57+ T cells (not recorded which) from PBMCs. The rearrangement joins TRBV2 to TRBJ2-2; D is unclear. CDR3 nucleotide sequence: TGTGCCAGCAAGGCCGGGGAGCTGTTTTTT. It translates to CASKAGELFF.